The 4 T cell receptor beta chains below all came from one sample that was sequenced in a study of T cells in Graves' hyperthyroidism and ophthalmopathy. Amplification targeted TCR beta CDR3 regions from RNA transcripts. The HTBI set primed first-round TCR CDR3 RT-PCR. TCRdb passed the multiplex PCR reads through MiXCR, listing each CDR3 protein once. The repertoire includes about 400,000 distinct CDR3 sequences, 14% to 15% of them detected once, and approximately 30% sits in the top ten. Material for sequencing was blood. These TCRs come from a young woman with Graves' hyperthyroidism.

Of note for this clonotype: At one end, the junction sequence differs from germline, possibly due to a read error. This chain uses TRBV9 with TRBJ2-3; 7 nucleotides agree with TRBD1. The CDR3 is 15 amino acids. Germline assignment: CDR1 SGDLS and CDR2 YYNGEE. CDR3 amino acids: CASSVTISGTETQYF. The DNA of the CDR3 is TGTGCCAGCAGCGTTACAATCTCCGGGACAGAGACGCAGTATTTT. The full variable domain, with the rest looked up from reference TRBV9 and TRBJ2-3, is DSGVTQTPKHLITATGQRVTLRCSPRSGDLSVYWYQQSLDQGLQFLIQYYNGEERAKGNILERFSAQQFPDLHSELNLSSLELGDSALYFCASSVTISGTETQYFGPGTRLTVL.

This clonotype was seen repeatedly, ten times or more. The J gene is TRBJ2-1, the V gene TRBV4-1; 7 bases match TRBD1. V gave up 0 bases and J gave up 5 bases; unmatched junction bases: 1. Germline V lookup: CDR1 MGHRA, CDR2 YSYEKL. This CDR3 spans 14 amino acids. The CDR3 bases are TGCGCCAGCAGCCAAGAAGACAGGGACAATGAGCAGTTCTTC. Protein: CASSQEDRDNEQFF.

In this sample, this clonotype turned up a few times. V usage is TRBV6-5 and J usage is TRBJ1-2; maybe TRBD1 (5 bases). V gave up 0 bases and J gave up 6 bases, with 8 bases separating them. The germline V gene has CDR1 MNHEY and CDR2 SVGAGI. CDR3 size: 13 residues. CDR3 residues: CASSYSKGNGYTF. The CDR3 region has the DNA TGTGCCAGCAGTTACTCGAAGGGGAATGGCTACACCTTC.

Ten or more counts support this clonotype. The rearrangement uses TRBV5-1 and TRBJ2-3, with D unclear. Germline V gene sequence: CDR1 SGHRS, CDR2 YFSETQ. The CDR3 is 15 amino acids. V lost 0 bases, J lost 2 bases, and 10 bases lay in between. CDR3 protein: CASSLGVSPTDTQYF. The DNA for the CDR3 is TGCGCCAGCAGCTTGGGTGTGTCTCCCACAGATACGCAGTATTTT.